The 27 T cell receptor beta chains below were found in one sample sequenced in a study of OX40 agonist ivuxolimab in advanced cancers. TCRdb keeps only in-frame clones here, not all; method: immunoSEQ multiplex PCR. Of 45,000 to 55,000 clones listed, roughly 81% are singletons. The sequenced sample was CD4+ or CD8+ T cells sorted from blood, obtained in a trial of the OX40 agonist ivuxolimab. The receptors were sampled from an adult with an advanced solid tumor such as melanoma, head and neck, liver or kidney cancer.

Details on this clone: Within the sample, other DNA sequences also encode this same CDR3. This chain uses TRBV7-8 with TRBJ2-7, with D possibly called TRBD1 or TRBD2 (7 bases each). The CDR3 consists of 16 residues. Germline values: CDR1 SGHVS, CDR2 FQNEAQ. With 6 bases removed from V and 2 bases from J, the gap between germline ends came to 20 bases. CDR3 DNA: TGTGCCAGCAGACAATCGGGGCAGGGGGGGGCCTACGAGCAGTACTTC. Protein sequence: CASRQSGQGGAYEQYF.

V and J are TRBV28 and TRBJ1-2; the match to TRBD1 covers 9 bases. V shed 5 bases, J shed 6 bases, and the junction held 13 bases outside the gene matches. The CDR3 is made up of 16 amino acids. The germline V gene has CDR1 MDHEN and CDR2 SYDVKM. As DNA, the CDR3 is TGTGCCAGCAGTCTCGGGGGGACAGGGAGAATGGATGGCTACACCTTC. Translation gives CASSLGGTGRMDGYTF.

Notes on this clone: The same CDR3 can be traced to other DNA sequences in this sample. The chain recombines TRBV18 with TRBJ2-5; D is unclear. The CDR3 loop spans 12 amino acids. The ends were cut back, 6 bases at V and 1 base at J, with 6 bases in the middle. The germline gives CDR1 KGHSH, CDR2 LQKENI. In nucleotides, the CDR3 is TGTGCCAGCTCCCCTTCCCAAGAGACCCAGTACTTC. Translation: CASSPSQETQYF.

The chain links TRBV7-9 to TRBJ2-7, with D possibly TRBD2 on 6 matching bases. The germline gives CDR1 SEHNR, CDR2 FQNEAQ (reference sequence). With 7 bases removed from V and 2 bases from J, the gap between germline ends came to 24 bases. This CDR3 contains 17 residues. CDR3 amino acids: CASTNMTSRRRAYEQYF. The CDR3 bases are TGTGCCAGCACCAATATGACTAGTCGAAGGAGGGCCTACGAGCAGTACTTC.

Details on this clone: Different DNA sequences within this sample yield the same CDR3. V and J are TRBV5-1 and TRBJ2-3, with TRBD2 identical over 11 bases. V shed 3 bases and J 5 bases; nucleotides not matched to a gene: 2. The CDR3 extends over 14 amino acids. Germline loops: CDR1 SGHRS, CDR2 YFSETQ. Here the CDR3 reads CASSSGLAGDTQYF. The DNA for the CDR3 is TGCGCCAGCAGCTCCGGACTAGCGGGAGATACGCAGTATTTT. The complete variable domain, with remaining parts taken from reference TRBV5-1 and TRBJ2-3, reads KAGVTQTPRYLIKTRGQQVTLSCSPISGHRSVSWYQQTPGQGLQFLFEYFSETQRNKGNFPGRFSGRQFSNSRSEMNVSTLELGDSALYLCASSSGLAGDTQYFGPGTRLTVL.

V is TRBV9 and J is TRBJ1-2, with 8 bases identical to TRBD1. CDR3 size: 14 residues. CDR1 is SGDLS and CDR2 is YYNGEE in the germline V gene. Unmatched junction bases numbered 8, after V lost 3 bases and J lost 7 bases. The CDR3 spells CASSGDRTGTGYTF. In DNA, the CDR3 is TGTGCCAGCAGCGGAGACCGGACAGGGACTGGCTACACCTTC.

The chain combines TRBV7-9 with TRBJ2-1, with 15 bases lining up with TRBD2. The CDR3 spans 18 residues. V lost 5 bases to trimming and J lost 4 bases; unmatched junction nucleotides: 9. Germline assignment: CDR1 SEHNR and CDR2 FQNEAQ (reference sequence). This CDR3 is CASSPRTSGRAGYNEQFF. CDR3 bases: TGTGCCAGCAGCCCGCGGACTAGCGGGAGGGCCGGGTACAATGAGCAGTTCTTC. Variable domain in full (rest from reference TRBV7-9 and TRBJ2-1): DTGVSQNPRHKITKRGQNVTFRCDPISEHNRLYWYRQTLGQGPEFLTYFQNEAQLEKSRLLSDRFSAERPKGSFSTLEIQRTEQGDSAMYLCASSPRTSGRAGYNEQFFGPGTRLTVL.

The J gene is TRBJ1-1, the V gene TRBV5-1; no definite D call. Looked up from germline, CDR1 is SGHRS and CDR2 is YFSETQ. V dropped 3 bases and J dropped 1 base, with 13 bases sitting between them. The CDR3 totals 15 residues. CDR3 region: CASSYGPERNTEAFF. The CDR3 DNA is TGCGCCAGCAGCTACGGCCCAGAGAGGAACACTGAAGCTTTCTTT. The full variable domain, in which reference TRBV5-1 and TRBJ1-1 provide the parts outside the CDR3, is KAGVTQTPRYLIKTRGQQVTLSCSPISGHRSVSWYQQTPGQGLQFLFEYFSETQRNKGNFPGRFSGRQFSNSRSEMNVSTLELGDSALYLCASSYGPERNTEAFFGQGTRLTVV.

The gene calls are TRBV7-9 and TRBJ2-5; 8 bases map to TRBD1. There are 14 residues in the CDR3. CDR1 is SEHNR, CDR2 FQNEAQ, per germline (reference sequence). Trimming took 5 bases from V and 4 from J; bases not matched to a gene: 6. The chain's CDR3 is CASSTQQGGETQYF. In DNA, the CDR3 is TGTGCCAGCAGCACACAACAGGGGGGAGAGACCCAGTACTTC.

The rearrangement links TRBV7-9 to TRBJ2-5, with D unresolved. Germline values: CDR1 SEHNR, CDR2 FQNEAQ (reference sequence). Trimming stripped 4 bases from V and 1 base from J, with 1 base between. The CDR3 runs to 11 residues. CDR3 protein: CASSSQETQYF. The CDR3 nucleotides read TGTGCCAGCAGCTCCCAAGAGACCCAGTACTTC.

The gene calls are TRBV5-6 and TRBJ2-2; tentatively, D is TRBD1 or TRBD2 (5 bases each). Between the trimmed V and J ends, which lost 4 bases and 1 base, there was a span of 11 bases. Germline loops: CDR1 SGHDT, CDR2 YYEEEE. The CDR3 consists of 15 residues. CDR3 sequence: CASSTGTVNTGELFF. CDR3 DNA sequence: TGTGCCAGCAGCACGGGGACGGTGAACACCGGGGAGCTGTTTTTT.

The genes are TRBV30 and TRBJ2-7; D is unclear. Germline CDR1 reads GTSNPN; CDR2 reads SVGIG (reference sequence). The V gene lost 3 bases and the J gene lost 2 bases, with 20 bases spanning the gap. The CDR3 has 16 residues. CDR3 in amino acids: CAWSARTEILPYEQYF. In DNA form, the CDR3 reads TGTGCCTGGAGCGCCAGAACGGAGATTTTACCCTACGAGCAGTACTTC.

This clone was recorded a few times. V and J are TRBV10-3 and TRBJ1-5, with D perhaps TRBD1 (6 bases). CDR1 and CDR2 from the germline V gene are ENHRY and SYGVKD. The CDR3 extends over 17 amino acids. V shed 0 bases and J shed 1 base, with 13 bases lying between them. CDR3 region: CAISESLGGLSNQPQHF. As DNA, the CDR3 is TGTGCCATCAGTGAGTCATTAGGGGGGCTGAGCAATCAGCCCCAGCATTTT.

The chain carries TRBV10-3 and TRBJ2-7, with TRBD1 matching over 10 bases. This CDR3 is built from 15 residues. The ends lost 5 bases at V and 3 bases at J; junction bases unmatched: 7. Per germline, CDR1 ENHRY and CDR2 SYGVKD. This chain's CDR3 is CAISSDRGLIYEQYF. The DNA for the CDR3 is TGTGCCATCAGTTCTGACAGGGGGCTTATCTACGAGCAGTACTTC.

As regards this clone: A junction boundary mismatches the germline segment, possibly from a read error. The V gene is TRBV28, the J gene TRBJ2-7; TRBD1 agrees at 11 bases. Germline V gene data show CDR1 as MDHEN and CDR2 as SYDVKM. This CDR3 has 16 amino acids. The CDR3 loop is CASSLRRTGGSHEQYF. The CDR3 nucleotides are TGTGCCAGCAGTTTACGCCGGACAGGGGGCTCCCACGAGCAGTACTTC. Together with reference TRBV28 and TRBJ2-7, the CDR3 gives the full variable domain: DVKVTQSSRYLVKRTGEKVFLECVQDMDHENMFWYRQDPGLGLRLIYFSYDVKMKEKGDIPEGYSVSREKKERFSLILESASTNQTSMYLCASSLRRTGGSHEQYFGPGTRLTVT.

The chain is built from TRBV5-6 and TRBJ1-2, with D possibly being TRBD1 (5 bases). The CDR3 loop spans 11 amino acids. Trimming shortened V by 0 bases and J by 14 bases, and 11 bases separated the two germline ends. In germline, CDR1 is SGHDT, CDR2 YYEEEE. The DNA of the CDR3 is TGTGCCAGCAGCTTGGACAGGACCCAAACCTTC. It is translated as CASSLDRTQTF.

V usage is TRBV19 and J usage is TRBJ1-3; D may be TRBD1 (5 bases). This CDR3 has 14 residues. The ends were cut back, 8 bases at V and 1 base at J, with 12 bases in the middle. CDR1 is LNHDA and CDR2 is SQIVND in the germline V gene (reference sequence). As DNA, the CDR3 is TGTGCCAGTGAGGGGACTGTTTCTGGAAACACCATATATTTT. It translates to CASEGTVSGNTIYF.

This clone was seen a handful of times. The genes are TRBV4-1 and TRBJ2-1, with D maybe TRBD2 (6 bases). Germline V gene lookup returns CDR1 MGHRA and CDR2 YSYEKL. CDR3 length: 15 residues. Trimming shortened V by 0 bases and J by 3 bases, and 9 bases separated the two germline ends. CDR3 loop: CASSQEGRDYNEQFF. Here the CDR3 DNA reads TGCGCCAGCAGCCAAGAAGGGCGGGACTACAATGAGCAGTTCTTC.

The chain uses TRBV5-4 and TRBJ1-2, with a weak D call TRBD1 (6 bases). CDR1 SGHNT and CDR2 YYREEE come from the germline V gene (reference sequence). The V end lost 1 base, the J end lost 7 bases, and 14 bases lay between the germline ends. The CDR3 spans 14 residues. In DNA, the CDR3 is TGTGCCAGCAGCTTGAACAGGGAGGTAACTGGCTACACCTTC. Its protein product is CASSLNREVTGYTF. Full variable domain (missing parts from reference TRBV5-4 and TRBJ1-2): ETGVTQSPTHLIKTRGQQVTLRCSSQSGHNTVSWYQQALGQGPQFIFQYYREEENGRGNFPPRFSGLQFPNYSSELNVNALELDDSALYLCASSLNREVTGYTFGSGTRLTVV.

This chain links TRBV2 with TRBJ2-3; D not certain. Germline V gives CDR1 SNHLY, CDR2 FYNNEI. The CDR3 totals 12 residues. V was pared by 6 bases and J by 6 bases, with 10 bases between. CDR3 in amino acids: CASRDLSDTQYF. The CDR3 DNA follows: TGTGCCAGCAGAGACTTGTCCGATACGCAGTATTTT. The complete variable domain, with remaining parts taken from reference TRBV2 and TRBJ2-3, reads EPEVTQTPSHQVTQMGQEVILRCVPISNHLYFYWYRQILGQKVEFLVSFYNNEISEKSEIFDDQFSVERPDGSNFTLKIRSTKLEDSAMYFCASRDLSDTQYFGPGTRLTVL.

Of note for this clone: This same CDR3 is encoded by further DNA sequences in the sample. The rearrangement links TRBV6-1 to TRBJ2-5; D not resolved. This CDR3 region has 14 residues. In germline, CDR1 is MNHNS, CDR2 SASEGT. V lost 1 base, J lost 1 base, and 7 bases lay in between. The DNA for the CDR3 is TGTGCCAGCAGTGAAGGCGGCAGCCAAGAGACCCAGTACTTC. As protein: CASSEGGSQETQYF.

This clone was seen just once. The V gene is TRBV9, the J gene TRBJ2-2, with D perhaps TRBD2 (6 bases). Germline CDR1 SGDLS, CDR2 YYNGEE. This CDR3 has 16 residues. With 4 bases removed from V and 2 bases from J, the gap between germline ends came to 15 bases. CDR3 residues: CASSPYGGSNTGELFF. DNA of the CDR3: TGTGCCAGCAGCCCCTATGGGGGGAGCAACACCGGGGAGCTGTTTTTT.

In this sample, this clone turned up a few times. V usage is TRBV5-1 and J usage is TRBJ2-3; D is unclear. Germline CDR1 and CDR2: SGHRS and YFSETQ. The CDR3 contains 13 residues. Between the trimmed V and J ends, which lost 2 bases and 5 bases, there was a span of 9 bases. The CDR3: CASSLTPGDTQYF. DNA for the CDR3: TGCGCCAGCAGCTTAACGCCCGGAGATACGCAGTATTTT.

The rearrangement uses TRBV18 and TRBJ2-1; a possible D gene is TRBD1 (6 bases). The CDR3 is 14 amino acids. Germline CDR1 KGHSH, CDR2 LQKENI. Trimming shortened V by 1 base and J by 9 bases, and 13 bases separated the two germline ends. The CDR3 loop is CASSPRTEAREQFF. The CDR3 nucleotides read TGTGCCAGCTCACCACGGACAGAGGCGCGTGAGCAGTTCTTC.

The chain's CDR3 is CAWSTSGNTGKTQYF. The CDR3 nucleotides read TGTGCCTGGAGTACAAGCGGGAACACTGGGAAGACCCAGTACTTC. The chain carries TRBV30 and TRBJ2-5; TRBD2 agrees at 7 bases. The CDR3 is 15 amino acids. The J segment lost 6 bases and the V segment lost 2 bases, leaving 12 bases of the junction unmatched. CDR1 and CDR2 from the germline V gene are GTSNPN and SVGIG (reference sequence).

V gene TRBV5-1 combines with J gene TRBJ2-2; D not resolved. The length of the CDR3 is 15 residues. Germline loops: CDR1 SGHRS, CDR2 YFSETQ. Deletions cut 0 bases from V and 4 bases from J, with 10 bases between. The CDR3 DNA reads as TGCGCCAGCAGCTTGGGAAGGGCATTCACCGGGGAGCTGTTTTTT. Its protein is CASSLGRAFTGELFF.

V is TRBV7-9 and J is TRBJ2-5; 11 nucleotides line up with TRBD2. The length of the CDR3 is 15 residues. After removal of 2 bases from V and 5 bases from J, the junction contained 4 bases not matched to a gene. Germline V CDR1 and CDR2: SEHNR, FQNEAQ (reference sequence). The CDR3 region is CASSLIAGGDETQYF. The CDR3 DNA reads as TGTGCCAGCAGCTTAATAGCGGGAGGGGACGAGACCCAGTACTTC.